This T cell receptor beta chain comes out of a study of siplizumab effects on memory and regulatory T cells. Germline V gene lookup returns CDR1 MNHEY and CDR2 SMNVEV (reference sequence). This CDR3 region has 16 residues. The trim removed 6 bases at V and 3 bases at J, leaving 12 bases unmatched. To note about this clone: What it recognizes is unknown.

Profiling relied on immunoSEQ multiplex PCR, and the TCRdb table lists in-frame clones only, not all of them. The table records 100,000 or so clones, nearly 95% of them present only once. General study findings and limits: An assignable phenotype, naive or memory, was missing from roughly 80-95% of proliferating CD4+ or CD8+ clones. Treatment with siplizumab left mappable alloreactive CD4+ clones averaging roughly 69% Treg-derived, compared with 26.9% in controls.

The sample was non-Treg CD4+ T cells sorted from blood. V usage is TRBV27 and J usage is TRBJ2-7; 9 bases agree with TRBD1. The sequence derives from a human donor in good health. CDR3 sequence: CASRRWGGQGIYEQYF. For the CDR3, the DNA is TGTGCCAGCAGGCGATGGGGGGGACAGGGTATCTACGAGCAGTACTTC.